These 32 T cell receptor beta chains originate from one sample sequenced in a study of OX40 agonist ivuxolimab in advanced cancers. Using immunoSEQ multiplex PCR, the repertoire was profiled, and TCRdb retains in-frame clones only, with some absent. The table records more than 60,000 clones, around 82% of them present only once. Sequenced material: CD4+ or CD8+ T cells sorted from blood, taken in a trial of the OX40 agonist ivuxolimab. Source of these receptors: an adult with an advanced solid tumor such as melanoma, head and neck, liver or kidney cancer.

The chain recombines TRBV12-5 with TRBJ2-2, with D tentatively TRBD1 (6 bases). V was pared by 4 bases and J by 0 bases, with 9 bases between. Germline V gene data show CDR1 as LGHNT and CDR2 as FRNRAP. This CDR3 region has 15 residues. The chain's CDR3 is CASGSGTTNTGELFF. Here the CDR3 DNA reads TGTGCTAGTGGTTCCGGGACAACGAACACCGGGGAGCTGTTTTTT.

The chain employs TRBV6-5 and TRBJ1-6, with 7 bases matching TRBD1. Germline values: CDR1 MNHEY, CDR2 SVGAGI. J was trimmed by 10 bases and V by 8 bases; bases with no gene match: 11. The CDR3 is 14 amino acids. The CDR3 coding sequence is TGTGCCAGCGTTATGGGCAGGGGGTCCTCACCCCTCCACTTT. Amino acid sequence: CASVMGRGSSPLHF.

In its sample, this clone was seen a few times. J is TRBJ1-6 and V is TRBV27; D may be TRBD1 (5 bases). The CDR3 spans 12 residues. Trimming took 6 bases from V and 18 from J, leaving 18 bases between them. Germline-derived CDR1 and CDR2 are MNHEY and SMNVEV (reference sequence). CDR3 nucleotides: TGTGCCAGCAGAGACTCTACAGGACCGAACCACTTT. It translates to CASRDSTGPNHF.

The V call is TRBV5-8, the J call TRBJ1-2; tentative D call: TRBD1 (6 bases). The length of the CDR3 is 13 residues. The V end was cut by 0 bases, the J end by 5 bases, with 8 bases between. Per the germline V gene, CDR1 is SGHTS and CDR2 is YDEGEE. The CDR3 bases are TGTGCCAGCAGCTTGGACAGGGCGTATGGCTACACCTTC. Amino acid sequence: CASSLDRAYGYTF.

V is TRBV7-9 and J is TRBJ2-2; D uncertain. From germline, CDR1 is SEHNR and CDR2 FQNEAQ (reference sequence). V lost 6 bases and J lost 3, with 14 bases in between. The CDR3 is 15 residues long. The CDR3 DNA sequence: TGTGCCAGCAGTCTGACTGGTGCGGACACCGGGGAGCTGTTTTTT. It specifies CASSLTGADTGELFF.

The chain is built from TRBV7-2 and TRBJ2-3, with D possibly TRBD2 on 5 matching bases. Germline CDR1 and CDR2: SGHTA and FQGNSA. V lost 5 bases and J 1 base, leaving 13 bases between the germline ends. The CDR3 is 15 residues long. For the CDR3, the DNA is TGTGCCAGCAGCCAAGATCCAGCGGGCACAGATACGCAGTATTTT. Encoded protein: CASSQDPAGTDTQYF.

This clone turned up a few times. The rearrangement uses TRBV20-1 and TRBJ2-7, with a weak D call TRBD2 (6 bases). The CDR3 has 11 amino acids. Germline V CDR1 and CDR2: DFQATT, SNEGSKA (reference sequence). Trimming removed 6 bases at V and 6 bases at J, with 12 bases between. In DNA, the CDR3 is TGCAGTGCAGATGCGGGGAGCGAGCAGTACTTC. Its translation is CSADAGSEQYF.

The chain couples TRBV6-5 to TRBJ2-3; tentative D call: TRBD1 (6 bases). Germline assignment: CDR1 MNHEY and CDR2 SVGAGI. CDR3 length equals 11 residues. Trimming shortened V by 8 bases and J by 4 bases, and 7 bases separated the two germline ends. The CDR3 nucleotides are TGTGCCAGCCAGGGGTCAGATACGCAGTATTTT. It specifies CASQGSDTQYF.

This clone was recorded a few times. J is TRBJ1-2 and V is TRBV16; 9 bases map to TRBD1. Per the germline V gene, CDR1 is KGHSY and CDR2 is FQNENV. The CDR3 covers 16 residues. Losses at the gene ends were 4 bases for V and 1 base for J; bases not matched to a gene: 7. CDR3: CASSRPGQGLNYGYTF. CDR3 nucleotides: TGTGCCAGCAGCCGGCCGGGACAGGGACTTAACTATGGCTACACCTTC.

The chain employs TRBV11-2 and TRBJ2-1; 8 positions match TRBD2. Germline V lookup: CDR1 SGHAT, CDR2 FQNNGV. This CDR3 region has 15 residues. J was trimmed by 3 bases and V by 5 bases; bases with no gene match: 6. CDR3 sequence: CASSRRGADYNEQFF. Written as DNA, the CDR3 is TGTGCCAGCAGCCGGCGGGGGGCCGACTACAATGAGCAGTTCTTC.

The chain is built from TRBV7-9 and TRBJ1-1; 7 nucleotides line up with TRBD1. With 5 bases clipped from V and 4 bases from J, the junction kept 4 bases outside the gene matches. The CDR3 runs 13 residues. Germline CDR1 SEHNR, CDR2 FQNEAQ (reference sequence). CDR3 DNA: TGTGCCAGCAGCGGGCAGGGGGGCACTGAAGCTTTCTTT. As protein: CASSGQGGTEAFF.

The chain uses TRBV4-2 and TRBJ1-2, with a weak D call TRBD1 (6 bases). Germline V gives CDR1 LGHNA, CDR2 YNFKEQ. The CDR3 is 16 amino acids. V lost 1 base to trimming and J lost 14 bases, with 26 bases between them. The CDR3 nucleotides read TGTGCCAGCAGCCAAGCTACGCCACCTCGGACAGAGAGAAAGACCTTC. It is translated as CASSQATPPRTERKTF.

This clone showed up just once. The chain links TRBV28 to TRBJ1-5; D call uncertain. V was shortened by 5 bases and J by 4 bases, with 12 bases between the two germline ends. CDR1 MDHEN and CDR2 SYDVKM come from the germline V gene. This CDR3 spans 14 amino acids. CDR3 in DNA: TGTGCCAGCAGTATAGGACGGGAAAATCAGCCCCAGCATTTT. Translated: CASSIGRENQPQHF.

The CDR3 is CASRQPNEKLFF. The CDR3 DNA reads as TGTGCCAGCCGACAGCCTAATGAAAAACTGTTTTTT. The chain has TRBV2 and TRBJ1-4, with TRBD1 as a possible D gene (5 bases). Trimming removed 8 bases at V and 3 bases at J, with 7 bases between. The CDR3 runs 12 residues. The germline CDR1 and CDR2 sequences are SNHLY and FYNNEI.

This sequence joins TRBV7-3 and TRBJ1-6; 7 bases match TRBD1. There are 18 residues in the CDR3. From germline, CDR1 is SGHTA and CDR2 FQGTGA. V was clipped by 8 bases and J by 10 bases; unmatched bases: 23. As DNA, the CDR3 is TGTGCCAGCGGCAGGGACAGACCATTTTCCAATAAGGGATCACCCCTCCACTTT. It is translated as CASGRDRPFSNKGSPLHF.

The genes are TRBV25-1 and TRBJ1-4; D gene ambiguous. The CDR3 is made up of 14 amino acids. The V end lost 3 bases, the J end lost 8 bases, and 13 bases lay between the germline ends. CDR1 and CDR2 (germline): MGHDK, SYGVNS. CDR3 amino acids: CASSDPPRGEKLFF. The CDR3 DNA reads as TGTGCCAGCAGTGATCCCCCCCGGGGAGAAAAACTGTTTTTT.

V gene TRBV12-5 combines with J gene TRBJ1-5; D might be TRBD1 (5 bases). This CDR3 has 16 residues. The V end lost 5 bases, the J end lost 3 bases, and 17 bases lay between the germline ends. Germline CDR1 reads LGHNT; CDR2 reads FRNRAP. The CDR3 region is CASGQTGAGLNQPQHF. The CDR3 DNA sequence: TGTGCTAGTGGTCAAACCGGGGCAGGGCTCAATCAGCCCCAGCATTTT.

This clone was seen a single time. DNA of the CDR3: TGCAGCGTTGACACAGGTACTTACAATGAGCAGTTCTTC. It encodes CSVDTGTYNEQFF. The chain uses TRBV29-1 and TRBJ2-1, with D possibly matching TRBD1 (5 bases). V lost 3 bases and J lost 4, with 10 bases in between. Germline V gives CDR1 SQVTM, CDR2 ANQGSEA. This CDR3 has 13 residues.

This chain uses TRBV4-2 with TRBJ1-1; 10 bases are shared with TRBD1. V dropped 1 base and J dropped 6; count of bases not matched to a gene: 2. Germline-derived CDR1 and CDR2 are LGHNA and YNFKEQ. The CDR3 has 14 amino acids. In DNA form, the CDR3 reads TGTGCCAGCAGCCAAGGGGACAGGGGATCTGAAGCTTTCTTT. Translating it yields CASSQGDRGSEAFF.

The chain couples TRBV5-6 to TRBJ2-5; D is uncertain. CDR1 and CDR2 from the germline V gene are SGHDT and YYEEEE. V was clipped by 4 bases and J by 7 bases, with 14 bases between them. CDR3 size: 13 residues. CDR3 in DNA: TGTGCCAGCAGCCGTACCTTCCCTGGGACCCAGTACTTC. It is translated as CASSRTFPGTQYF.

This clone has more than one count but fewer than ten. The chain recombines TRBV18 with TRBJ2-5; the D gene is possibly TRBD1 (5 bases). Germline V lookup: CDR1 KGHSH, CDR2 LQKENI. The CDR3 length is 13 residues. The V and J ends lost 5 bases and 3 bases respectively, with 10 bases between them. CDR3 loop: CASSTGFEETQYF. CDR3 coding DNA: TGTGCCAGCTCAACAGGTTTCGAAGAGACCCAGTACTTC.

The V gene is TRBV5-4, the J gene TRBJ2-5, with 8 bases lining up with TRBD2. The CDR3 consists of 16 residues. The V and J ends lost 4 bases and 4 bases, in that order; junction bases with no gene match: 12. Germline V lookup: CDR1 SGHNT, CDR2 YYREEE (reference sequence). The DNA for the CDR3 is TGTGCCAGCAGCACTCCCCGACAGGCGGGGGGAGAGACCCAGTACTTC. Translated: CASSTPRQAGGETQYF.

The chain joins TRBV14 to TRBJ2-7; D is unresolved. Trimming stripped 5 bases from V and 4 bases from J, with 6 bases between. The CDR3 sequence is 11 residues long. Germline values: CDR1 SGHDN, CDR2 FVKESK. Written as DNA, the CDR3 is TGTGCCAGCAGCAGCTATTACGAGCAGTACTTC. Amino acids: CASSSYYEQYF. The full variable domain, rest sourced from reference TRBV14 and TRBJ2-7, is EAGVTQFPSHSVIEKGQTVTLRCDPISGHDNLYWYRRVMGKEIKFLLHFVKESKQDESGMPNNRFLAERTGGTYSTLKVQPAELEDSGVYFCASSSYYEQYFGPGTRLTVT.

The V gene is TRBV7-8, the J gene TRBJ1-2; 7 nucleotides agree with TRBD1. CDR3 length: 16 amino acids. CDR1 and CDR2 (germline): SGHVS, FQNEAQ. The junction had 15 bases not matched to a gene; V was cut back by 5 bases and J by 6 bases. The CDR3 bases are TGTGCCAGCAGCCCCACTTCCAGACAGGGCGGAGATGGCTACACCTTC. Translation: CASSPTSRQGGDGYTF. Based on the CDR3 plus reference TRBV7-8 and TRBJ1-2, the full variable domain is GAGVSQSPRYKVAKRGQDVALRCDPISGHVSLFWYQQALGQGPEFLTYFQNEAQLDKSGLPSDRFFAERPEGSVSTLKIQRTQQEDSAVYLCASSPTSRQGGDGYTFGSGTRLTVV.

The chain employs TRBV5-4 and TRBJ2-1; D may be TRBD2 (5 bases). Trimming pared 5 bases from V and 8 bases from J, leaving 8 bases between. Looked up from germline, CDR1 is SGHNT and CDR2 is YYREEE (reference sequence). The CDR3 sequence is 11 residues long. This CDR3 is CASSSRDEQFF. The CDR3 nucleotides are TGTGCCAGCAGTTCGAGGGATGAGCAGTTCTTC.

V gene TRBV7-3 combines with J gene TRBJ2-2; D gene uncertain. This CDR3 has 14 amino acids. V lost 2 bases and J 0 bases, leaving 4 bases between the germline ends. CDR1 and CDR2 (germline): SGHTA, FQGTGA. The CDR3 here is CASSLVTNTGELFF. The CDR3 DNA reads TGTGCCAGCAGCTTAGTGACGAACACCGGGGAGCTGTTTTTT.

The chain links TRBV28 to TRBJ1-3; possibly TRBD1 for D (5 bases). V was cut by 5 bases and J by 3 bases, with 20 bases left in between. The CDR3 length is 17 residues. Germline V gene sequence: CDR1 MDHEN, CDR2 SYDVKM. The CDR3 here is CASSPPKSGTLGNTIYF. CDR3 DNA: TGTGCCAGCAGTCCACCTAAAAGCGGGACTCTTGGAAACACCATATATTTT.

The chain joins TRBV19 to TRBJ1-1; D gene ambiguous. Germline CDR1 and CDR2: LNHDA and SQIVND (reference sequence). CDR3 length: 14 residues. Trimming cost V 3 bases and J 6 bases, with 14 bases left between them. The CDR3 sequence: CASSIRPRVAEAFF. The CDR3 region has the DNA TGTGCCAGTAGTATTAGGCCACGTGTTGCTGAAGCTTTCTTT.

V and J are TRBV5-1 and TRBJ2-7; 7 positions agree with TRBD1. Germline CDR1 reads SGHRS; CDR2 reads YFSETQ. The CDR3 has 14 residues. The V and J ends lost 0 bases and 5 bases, in that order; junction bases with no gene match: 5. CDR3 in amino acids: CASSLGQGTHEQYF. CDR3 nucleotides: TGCGCCAGCAGCTTGGGACAGGGAACCCACGAGCAGTACTTC.

The V and J genes are TRBV6-5 and TRBJ2-7; the match to TRBD2 covers 13 bases. Germline lookup yields CDR1 MNHEY and CDR2 SVGAGI. This CDR3 has 14 residues. With V trimmed by 10 bases and J by 2 bases, 5 bases remained unmatched. The CDR3 protein is CATWGTSGAYEQYF. The DNA for the CDR3 is TGTGCCACCTGGGGGACTAGCGGGGCCTACGAGCAGTACTTC.

The CDR3 spells CASSEARGHTYNEQFF. CDR3 sequence (DNA): TGTGCCAGCAGTGAAGCTAGGGGGCACACCTACAATGAGCAGTTCTTC. The chain couples TRBV2 to TRBJ2-1, with 7 bases fitting TRBD1. Germline CDR1 SNHLY, CDR2 FYNNEI. The V gene end was trimmed by 0 bases and the J gene end by 2 bases; junction bases not matched to a gene: 4. This CDR3 has 16 residues.

This clone was counted a few times. The genes are TRBV6-5 and TRBJ1-5; 7 bases line up with TRBD1. Germline CDR1 MNHEY, CDR2 SVGAGI. The CDR3 covers 13 residues. J gave up 7 bases and V 4 bases, and 4 bases lay outside the gene matches. CDR3 residues: CASSLTGKQPQHF. The DNA of the CDR3 is TGTGCCAGCAGTTTGACAGGGAAGCAGCCCCAGCATTTT.